This paragraph reports one T cell receptor (beta chain). The sample originates from a study of T cell changes during pregnancy in multiple sclerosis. Libraries were prepared by immunoSEQ multiplex PCR; TCRdb keeps only in-frame clonotypes and omits some of them. The sample lists roughly 63,000 clones, less than 95% occurring once. Germline assignment: CDR1 SGHRS and CDR2 YFSETQ. This CDR3 comprises 14 residues. V lost 3 bases to trimming and J lost 5 bases; unmatched junction nucleotides: 3. The TCR was taken from a female donor in good health, enrolled as a control in a pregnancy study. This specimen consisted of peripheral blood, obtained in the second trimester of pregnancy. The chain carries TRBV5-1 and TRBJ2-7; 12 bases fit TRBD2. CDR3 nucleotides: TGCGCCAGCAGCTCTAGCGGGAGGGGTAACGAGCAGTACTTC. Residues: CASSSSGRGNEQYF.